These 13 T cell receptor beta chains were all obtained from the same sample, sequenced in a study of neurological immune-mediated disorders. Using its own MiXCR run on the 5' RACE reads, TCRdb lists one record per CDR3 protein. Among 45,000 to 65,000 distinct CDR3 sequences, roughly 4.4% were seen once, and the ten largest hold 2.9%. Sequenced input: PBMCs. The receptors stem from a man between 50 and 59 years old with multiple sclerosis.

V gene TRBV20-1 combines with J gene TRBJ2-7, with 11 nucleotides matching TRBD2. The length of the CDR3 is 15 residues. Germline CDR1 and CDR2: DFQATT and SNEGSKA (reference sequence). The CDR3 coding sequence is TGCAGCTTCATCCTCGGGACTAGCGGAGTCTACGAGCAGTACTTC. Translated, it gives CSFILGTSGVYEQYF.

In this sample, this clonotype turned up many times. The genes are TRBV29-1 and TRBJ2-1; no clear D gene. V lost 3 bases, J lost 5 bases, and 5 bases lay in between. Per germline, CDR1 SQVTM and CDR2 ANQGSEA. This CDR3 region has 11 residues. CDR3 residues: CSVEWDNEQFF. In nucleotides, the CDR3 is TGCAGCGTTGAGTGGGACAATGAGCAGTTCTTC.

This clonotype showed up many times. V is TRBV5-1 and J is TRBJ2-5; possible D gene TRBD2, 6 bases. Germline V gives CDR1 SGHRS, CDR2 YFSETQ. V shed 2 bases and J shed 5 bases, with 16 bases lying between them. This CDR3 has 15 amino acids. CDR3 loop: CASSFYGLPQETQYF. The CDR3 region has the DNA TGCGCCAGCAGCTTCTACGGACTACCCCAGGAGACCCAGTACTTC.

The table lists this clonotype with many counts. This chain uses TRBV5-1 with TRBJ1-2; D call uncertain. V was trimmed by 3 bases and J by 5 bases, leaving 5 bases between them. The CDR3 runs 11 residues. Per germline, CDR1 SGHRS and CDR2 YFSETQ. CDR3 sequence: CASSSAYGYTF. The CDR3 region has the DNA TGCGCCAGCAGCTCAGCTTATGGCTACACCTTC.

This clonotype was counted many times. The J gene is TRBJ2-2, the V gene TRBV9; 10 bases line up with TRBD2. This CDR3 has 16 residues. Germline V gene lookup returns CDR1 SGDLS and CDR2 YYNGEE. Unmatched junction bases numbered 3, after V lost 2 bases and J lost 2 bases. The CDR3 sequence: CASSVSSGSNTGELFF. Here the CDR3 DNA reads TGTGCCAGCAGCGTGTCTAGCGGGAGTAACACCGGGGAGCTGTTTTTT.

This clonotype appeared many times. The chain uses TRBV7-7 and TRBJ2-5, with a weak D call TRBD2 (6 bases). This CDR3 has 13 amino acids. V was shortened by 3 bases and J by 7 bases, with 12 bases between the two germline ends. From germline, CDR1 is SSHAT and CDR2 FNYEAQ (reference sequence). Written as DNA, the CDR3 is TGTGCCAGCAGCTTCCGACTAGATGGGACCCAGTACTTC. Translated: CASSFRLDGTQYF. Full variable domain (remainder filled in from reference TRBV7-7 and TRBJ2-5): GAGVSQSPRYKVTKRGQDVTLRCDPISSHATLYWYQQALGQGPEFLTYFNYEAQPDKSGLPSDRFSAERPEGSISTLTIQRTEQRDSAMYRCASSFRLDGTQYFGPGTRLLVL.

The chain uses TRBV29-1 and TRBJ2-1, with D possibly TRBD2 on 5 matching bases. Germline CDR1 SQVTM, CDR2 ANQGSEA. CDR3 length: 13 residues. Trimming cost V 3 bases and J 7 bases, with 13 bases left between them. The chain's CDR3 is CSVERAGLNEQFF. The CDR3 nucleotides read TGCAGCGTTGAGAGGGCCGGCCTGAATGAGCAGTTCTTC.

This clonotype was seen ten or more times. This chain joins TRBV27 and TRBJ2-5; maybe TRBD2 (5 bases). The CDR3 runs to 15 residues. Germline V lookup: CDR1 MNHEY, CDR2 SMNVEV (reference sequence). Trimming shortened V by 2 bases and J by 5 bases, and 15 bases separated the two germline ends. Written as DNA, the CDR3 is TGTGCCAGCAGTTTACGGGCGAGCCGCGGGGAGACCCAGTACTTC. It translates to CASSLRASRGETQYF.

This clonotype appeared many times. The chain couples TRBV5-1 to TRBJ2-1, with TRBD2 matching 11 bases. The junction had 6 bases not matched to a gene; V was cut back by 0 bases and J by 7 bases. There are 16 residues in the CDR3. The germline V gene encodes CDR1 SGHRS and CDR2 YFSETQ. CDR3 sequence (DNA): TGCGCCAGCAGCTTGGCTCCGGGACTAGCGGCAAATGAGCAGTTCTTC. Translation gives CASSLAPGLAANEQFF. The full variable domain, in which reference TRBV5-1 and TRBJ2-1 provide the parts outside the CDR3, is KAGVTQTPRYLIKTRGQQVTLSCSPISGHRSVSWYQQTPGQGLQFLFEYFSETQRNKGNFPGRFSGRQFSNSRSEMNVSTLELGDSALYLCASSLAPGLAANEQFFGPGTRLTVL.

This clonotype was counted between two and nine times. The chain is built from TRBV6-1 and TRBJ2-7; D is possibly TRBD1 (7 bases). The CDR3 runs to 13 residues. Germline V gives CDR1 MNHNS, CDR2 SASEGT. V was clipped by 4 bases and J by 3 bases, with 10 bases between them. The CDR3 is CASSGQGLYEQYF. The CDR3 nucleotides are TGTGCCAGCAGTGGACAGGGACTCTACGAGCAGTACTTC.

This clonotype was counted between two and nine times. The rearrangement uses TRBV27 and TRBJ2-3, with unresolved D. Trimming cost V 0 bases and J 2 bases, with 9 bases left between them. This CDR3 contains 15 residues. Germline CDR1 and CDR2: MNHEY and SMNVEV (reference sequence). As DNA, the CDR3 is TGTGCCAGCAGTTTATCTGCCAGAAACACAGATACGCAGTATTTT. Protein sequence: CASSLSARNTDTQYF.

This clonotype was counted at least ten times. V and J are TRBV4-1 and TRBJ2-3; TRBD2 matches 12 bases. With V trimmed by 5 bases and J by 6 bases, 15 bases remained unmatched. This CDR3 spans 18 amino acids. CDR1 and CDR2 (germline): MGHRA, YSYEKL. CDR3 coding DNA: TGCGCCAGCAGCGACGGAGGGGCTAGCGGGGGGGCCCGGGATACGCAGTATTTT. Translation: CASSDGGASGGARDTQYF.

About this clonotype itself: At one end the junction does not follow the germline gene, possibly because of a read error. The J gene is TRBJ1-1, the V gene TRBV29-1; the match to TRBD1 covers 7 bases. The CDR3 covers 8 residues. Germline V gene data show CDR1 as SQVTM and CDR2 as ANQGSEA. The CDR3 reads CSVRQGIF. CDR3 sequence (DNA): TGCAGCGTAAGACAGGGCATCTTT.